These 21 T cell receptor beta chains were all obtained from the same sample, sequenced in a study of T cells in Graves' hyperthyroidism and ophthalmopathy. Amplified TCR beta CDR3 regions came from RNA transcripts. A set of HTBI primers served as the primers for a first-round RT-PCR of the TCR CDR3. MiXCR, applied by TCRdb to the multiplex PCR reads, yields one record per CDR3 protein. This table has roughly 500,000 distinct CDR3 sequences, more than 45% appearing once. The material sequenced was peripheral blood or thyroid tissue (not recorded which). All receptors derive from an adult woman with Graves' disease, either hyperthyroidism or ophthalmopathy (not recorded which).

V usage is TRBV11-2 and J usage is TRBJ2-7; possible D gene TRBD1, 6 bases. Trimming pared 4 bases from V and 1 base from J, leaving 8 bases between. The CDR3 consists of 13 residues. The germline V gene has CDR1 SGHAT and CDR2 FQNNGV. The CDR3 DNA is TGTGCCAGCAGCTCTCAGGGGTCCTACGAGCAGTACTTC. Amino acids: CASSSQGSYEQYF.

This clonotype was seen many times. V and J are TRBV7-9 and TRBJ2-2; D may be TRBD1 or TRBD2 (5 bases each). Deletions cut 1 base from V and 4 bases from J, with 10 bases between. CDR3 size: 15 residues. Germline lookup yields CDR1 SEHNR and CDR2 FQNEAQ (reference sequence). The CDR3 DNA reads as TGTGCCAGCAGCTTAGTTGGGGGTCGCACCGGGGAGCTGTTTTTT. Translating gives CASSLVGGRTGELFF.

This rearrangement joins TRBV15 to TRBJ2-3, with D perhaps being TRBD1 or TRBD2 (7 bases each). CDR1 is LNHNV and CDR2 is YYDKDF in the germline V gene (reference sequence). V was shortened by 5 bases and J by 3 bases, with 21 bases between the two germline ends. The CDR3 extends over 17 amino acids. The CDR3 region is CATSRRGGGRGTDTQYF. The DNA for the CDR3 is TGTGCCACCAGCCGTCGAGGGGGCGGGAGAGGTACAGATACGCAGTATTTT. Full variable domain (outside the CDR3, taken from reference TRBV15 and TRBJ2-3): DAMVIQNPRYQVTQFGKPVTLSCSQTLNHNVMYWYQQKSSQAPKLLFHYYDKDFNNEADTPDNFQSRRPNTSFCFLDIRSPGLGDTAMYLCATSRRGGGRGTDTQYFGPGTRLTVL.

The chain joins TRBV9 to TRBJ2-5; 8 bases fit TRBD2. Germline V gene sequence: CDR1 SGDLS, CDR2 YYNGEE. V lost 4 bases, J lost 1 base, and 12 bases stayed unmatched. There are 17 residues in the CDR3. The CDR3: CASSPIPAGVGQETQYF. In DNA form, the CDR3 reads TGTGCCAGCAGCCCCATCCCAGCGGGAGTGGGCCAAGAGACCCAGTACTTC.

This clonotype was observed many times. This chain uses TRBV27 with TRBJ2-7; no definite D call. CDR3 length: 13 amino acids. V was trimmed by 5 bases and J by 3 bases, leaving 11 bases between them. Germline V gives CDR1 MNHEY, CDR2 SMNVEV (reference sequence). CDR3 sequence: CASSLRRNYEQYF. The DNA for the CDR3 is TGTGCCAGCAGTCTCAGAAGGAACTACGAGCAGTACTTC.

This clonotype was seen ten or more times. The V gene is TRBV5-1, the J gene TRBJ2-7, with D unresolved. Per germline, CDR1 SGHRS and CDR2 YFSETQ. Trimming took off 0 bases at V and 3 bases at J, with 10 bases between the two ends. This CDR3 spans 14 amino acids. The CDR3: CASSLARADYEQYF. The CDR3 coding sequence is TGCGCCAGCAGCTTGGCCCGCGCTGACTACGAGCAGTACTTC.

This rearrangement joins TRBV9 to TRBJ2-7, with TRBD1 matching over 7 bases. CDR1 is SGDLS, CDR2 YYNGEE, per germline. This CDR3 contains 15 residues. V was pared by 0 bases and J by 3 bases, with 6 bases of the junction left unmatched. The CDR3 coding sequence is TGTGCCAGCAGCGTAGCCGGGACAGAACGCTACGAGCAGTACTTC. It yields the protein CASSVAGTERYEQYF.

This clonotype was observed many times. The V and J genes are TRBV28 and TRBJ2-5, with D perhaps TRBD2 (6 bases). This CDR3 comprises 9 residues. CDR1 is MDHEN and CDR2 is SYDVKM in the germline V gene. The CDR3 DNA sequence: TGTGCGTCGGGACTCTCCCAGTACTTC. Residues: CASGLSQYF.

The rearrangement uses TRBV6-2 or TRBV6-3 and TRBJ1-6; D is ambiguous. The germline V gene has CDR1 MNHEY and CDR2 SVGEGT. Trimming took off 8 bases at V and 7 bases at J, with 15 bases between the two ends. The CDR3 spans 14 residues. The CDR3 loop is CASCKGRENSPLHF. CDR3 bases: TGTGCCAGCTGTAAGGGCAGAGAGAATTCACCCCTCCACTTT.

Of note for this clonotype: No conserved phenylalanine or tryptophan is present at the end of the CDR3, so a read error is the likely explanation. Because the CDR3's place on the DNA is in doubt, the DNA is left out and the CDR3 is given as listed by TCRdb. The CDR3 sequence is CASSALPWRPYLY. The J gene is TRBJ2-5, the V gene TRBV9. Germline V gives CDR1 SGDLS, CDR2 YYNGEE. Inclusive of both ends, the CDR3 amounts to 13 amino acids.

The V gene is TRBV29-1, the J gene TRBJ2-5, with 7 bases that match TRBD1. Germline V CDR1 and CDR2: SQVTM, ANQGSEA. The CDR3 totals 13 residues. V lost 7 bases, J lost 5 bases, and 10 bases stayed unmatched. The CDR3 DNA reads TGCAGCGCCTGGATAGGGGGCCAGGAGACCCAGTACTTC. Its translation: CSAWIGGQETQYF.

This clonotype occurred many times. CDR3 coding DNA: TGTGCCAGCAGAGCCGGGGGACAGGGGGCGCGGGGCTACACCTTC. Its translation is CASRAGGQGARGYTF. The genes are TRBV12-3 or TRBV12-4 and TRBJ1-2, with TRBD1 matching over 12 bases. The V gene end was trimmed by 6 bases and the J gene end by 8 bases; junction bases not matched to a gene: 10. CDR3 length: 15 amino acids.

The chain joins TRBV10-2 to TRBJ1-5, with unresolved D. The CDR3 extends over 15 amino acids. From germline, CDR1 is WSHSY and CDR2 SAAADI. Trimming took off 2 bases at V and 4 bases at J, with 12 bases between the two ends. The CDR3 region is CASSEVSGGNQPQHF. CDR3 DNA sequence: TGCGCCAGCAGTGAGGTTTCTGGCGGTAATCAGCCCCAGCATTTT.

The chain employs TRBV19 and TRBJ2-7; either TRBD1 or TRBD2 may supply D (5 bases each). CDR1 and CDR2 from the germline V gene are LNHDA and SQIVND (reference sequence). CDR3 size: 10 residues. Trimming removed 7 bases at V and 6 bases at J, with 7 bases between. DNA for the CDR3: TGTGCCAGTAAGGGGAGCGAGCAGTACTTC. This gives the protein CASKGSEQYF.

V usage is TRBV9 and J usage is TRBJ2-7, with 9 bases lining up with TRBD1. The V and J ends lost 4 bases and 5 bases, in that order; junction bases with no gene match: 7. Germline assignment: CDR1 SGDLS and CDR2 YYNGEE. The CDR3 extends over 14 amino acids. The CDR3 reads CASSLGQGGHEQYF. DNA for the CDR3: TGTGCCAGCAGCCTGGGACAGGGTGGCCACGAGCAGTACTTC.

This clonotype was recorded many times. CDR3 in amino acids: CASSPRVDPYGYTF. CDR3 DNA: TGTGCCAGCAGTCCGAGGGTGGACCCCTATGGCTACACCTTC. The chain recombines TRBV6-6 with TRBJ1-2; D remains ambiguous. V was pared by 5 bases and J by 4 bases, with 14 bases between. Per germline, CDR1 MNHNY and CDR2 SVGAGI (reference sequence). This CDR3 is built from 14 residues.

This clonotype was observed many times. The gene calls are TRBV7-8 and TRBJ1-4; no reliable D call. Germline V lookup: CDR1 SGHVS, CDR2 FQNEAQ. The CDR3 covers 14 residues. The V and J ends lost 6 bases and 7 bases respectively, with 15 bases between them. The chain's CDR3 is CASSFPGRREKLFF. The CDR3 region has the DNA TGTGCCAGCAGTTTCCCGGGCCGGCGTGAAAAACTGTTTTTT.

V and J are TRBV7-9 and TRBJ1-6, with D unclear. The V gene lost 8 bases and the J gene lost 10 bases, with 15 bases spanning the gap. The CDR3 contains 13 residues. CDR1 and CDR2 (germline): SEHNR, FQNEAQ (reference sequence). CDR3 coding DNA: TGTGCCAGCGACCGTGGGGAGGGATCACCCCTCCACTTT. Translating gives CASDRGEGSPLHF.

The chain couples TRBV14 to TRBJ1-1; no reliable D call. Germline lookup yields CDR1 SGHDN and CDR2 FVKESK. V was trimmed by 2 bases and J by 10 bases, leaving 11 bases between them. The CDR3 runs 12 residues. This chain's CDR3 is CASSQYGVVAFF. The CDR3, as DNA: TGTGCCAGCAGCCAATACGGGGTCGTAGCTTTCTTT.

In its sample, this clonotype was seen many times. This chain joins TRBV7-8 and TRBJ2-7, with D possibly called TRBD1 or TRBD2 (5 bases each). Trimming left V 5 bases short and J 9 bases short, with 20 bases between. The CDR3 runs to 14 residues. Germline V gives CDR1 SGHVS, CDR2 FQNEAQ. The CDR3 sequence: CASSVIIRDPGQYF. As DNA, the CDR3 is TGTGCCAGCAGCGTGATTATCCGGGACCCAGGGCAGTACTTC.

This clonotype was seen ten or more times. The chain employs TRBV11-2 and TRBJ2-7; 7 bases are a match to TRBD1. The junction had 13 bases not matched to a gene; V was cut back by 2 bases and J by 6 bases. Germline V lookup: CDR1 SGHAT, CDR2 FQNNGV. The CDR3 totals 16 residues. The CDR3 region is CASSLMRTGDGGEQYF. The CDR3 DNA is TGTGCCAGCAGCTTAATGAGGACAGGTGATGGTGGCGAGCAGTACTTC.